These T cell receptor beta chains were read from a single sample in a study of shared clonotypes between healthy human individuals. Repertoires were generated with immunoSEQ multiplex PCR, while TCRdb's copy carries only in-frame clones and drops some. The sample consists of roughly 2 million clones, roughly 96% of them appearing once. The sequenced material came from naive CD4+ T cells sorted from blood. The receptors originated from a man aged 18 to 35 in good health. Each CDR3 is given with its conserved first and last residue. Each record gives: J gene, V gene, clone size, D gene, CDR3 DNA, CDR3 protein. A D gene is named only where the DNA matches it firmly. Not all rows give a size; the values are once, few, many and, for expanded clones, a class.

j_gene: TRBJ1-1; v_gene: TRBV2; abundance: -; d_gene: TRBD1; CDR3nt: TGTGCCAGCAGACAGGGGGAGACCACTGAAGCTTTCTTT; CDR3aa: CASRQGETTEAFF
j_gene: TRBJ2-1; v_gene: TRBV19; abundance: -; d_gene: TRBD1; CDR3nt: TGTGCCAGTAGTGTCCTGGACAGGGACTGGGATGAGCAGTTCTTC; CDR3aa: CASSVLDRDWDEQFF
j_gene: TRBJ2-3; v_gene: TRBV29-1; abundance: -; d_gene: -; CDR3nt: TGCAGCGTTGACCAGGGCACAGATACGCAGTATTTT; CDR3aa: CSVDQGTDTQYF
j_gene: TRBJ1-1; v_gene: TRBV30; abundance: -; d_gene: -; CDR3nt: TGTGCCTGGAGAGCGGGAACGAACACTGAAGCTTTCTTT; CDR3aa: CAWRAGTNTEAFF
j_gene: TRBJ2-3; v_gene: TRBV4-2; abundance: -; d_gene: -; CDR3nt: TGTGCCAGCAGCCAAGAGGGGGATACGCAGTATTTT; CDR3aa: CASSQEGDTQYF
j_gene: TRBJ2-7; v_gene: TRBV4-1; abundance: -; d_gene: -; CDR3nt: TGCGCCAGCAGCCAAGTAGCTGGACAAAGCTACGAGCAGTACTTC; CDR3aa: CASSQVAGQSYEQYF
j_gene: TRBJ1-2; v_gene: TRBV7-2; abundance: -; d_gene: -; CDR3nt: TGTGCCAGCAGCTTAGGACAGAAATATGGCTACACCTTC; CDR3aa: CASSLGQKYGYTF
j_gene: TRBJ1-4; v_gene: TRBV11-2; abundance: -; d_gene: -; CDR3nt: TGTGCCAGCAGCTTAGATCACGGCGAAAAACTGTTTTTT; CDR3aa: CASSLDHGEKLFF
j_gene: TRBJ1-2; v_gene: TRBV28; abundance: -; d_gene: TRBD1; CDR3nt: TGTGCCAGCAGTTCAGGGGGAGAAAATTACGGCTACACCTTC; CDR3aa: CASSSGGENYGYTF
j_gene: TRBJ2-2; v_gene: TRBV10-3; abundance: once; d_gene: -; CDR3nt: TGTGCCATCAGTGAGTCTGGGGGGTTTTTGGCCGGGGAGCTGTTTTTT; CDR3aa: CAISESGGFLAGELFF
j_gene: TRBJ1-5; v_gene: TRBV6-1; abundance: -; d_gene: TRBD1; CDR3nt: TGTGCCAGCAGTGTGGAGACAGGGTTTCAGCCCCAGCATTTT; CDR3aa: CASSVETGFQPQHF
j_gene: TRBJ2-4; v_gene: TRBV5-4; abundance: -; d_gene: -; CDR3nt: TGTGCCAGCAGCCTACCTAACAGTCTAGCCAAAAACATTCAGTACTTC; CDR3aa: CASSLPNSLAKNIQYF
j_gene: TRBJ1-1; v_gene: TRBV7-9; abundance: -; d_gene: -; CDR3nt: TGTGCCAGCAGCCGCCCAGAGCAGGGCACTGAAGCTTTCTTT; CDR3aa: CASSRPEQGTEAFF
j_gene: TRBJ2-7; v_gene: TRBV5-1; abundance: -; d_gene: -; CDR3nt: TGCGCCAGCAGCTTGACGGGGAGCTCCTACGAGCAGTACTTC; CDR3aa: CASSLTGSSYEQYF
j_gene: TRBJ1-4; v_gene: TRBV2; abundance: -; d_gene: -; CDR3nt: TGTGCCAGCAGCCTTCGAAGGGGGGCAACTAATGAAAAACTGTTTTTT; CDR3aa: CASSLRRGATNEKLFF
j_gene: TRBJ2-3; v_gene: TRBV30; abundance: -; d_gene: TRBD1; CDR3nt: TGTGCCACCCGGGACAGGGGCTTAGGGGATACGCAGTATTTT; CDR3aa: CATRDRGLGDTQYF
j_gene: TRBJ1-2; v_gene: TRBV18; abundance: once; d_gene: -; CDR3nt: TGTGCCAGCTCACCCGAGGGGATCCATGGCTACACCTTC; CDR3aa: CASSPEGIHGYTF
j_gene: TRBJ2-7; v_gene: TRBV7-2; abundance: -; d_gene: -; CDR3nt: TGTGCCAGCAGCTTAGTTTCCGGGACTGGCTCCTACGAGCAGTACTTC; CDR3aa: CASSLVSGTGSYEQYF
j_gene: TRBJ1-2; v_gene: TRBV4-3; abundance: -; d_gene: -; CDR3nt: TGCGCCAGCAGCCAAGACTTCGCTGGGAGCTATGGCTACACCTTC; CDR3aa: CASSQDFAGSYGYTF
j_gene: TRBJ2-5; v_gene: TRBV5-1; abundance: -; d_gene: -; CDR3nt: TGCGCCAGCAGCTTTTCGAATGCGCCAGGGAGTACAGAGACCCAGTACTTC; CDR3aa: CASSFSNAPGSTETQYF
j_gene: TRBJ2-3; v_gene: TRBV5-6; abundance: -; d_gene: TRBD2; CDR3nt: TGTGCCAGCAGCCGCGGACTAGCGGGAGCTGATACGCAGTATTTT; CDR3aa: CASSRGLAGADTQYF
j_gene: TRBJ1-6; v_gene: TRBV30; abundance: -; d_gene: -; CDR3nt: TGTGCCTGGAGTGGGACAGCGCTTAATTCACCCCTCCACTTT; CDR3aa: CAWSGTALNSPLHF
j_gene: TRBJ2-7; v_gene: TRBV2; abundance: -; d_gene: TRBD2; CDR3nt: TGTGTCAAGCACCAAGCGGGAGGGTACGAGCAGTACTTC; CDR3aa: CVKHQAGGYEQYF
j_gene: TRBJ2-5; v_gene: TRBV5-5; abundance: -; d_gene: -; CDR3nt: TGTGCCAGCAGCCTACCCTTAGACCAAGAGACCCAGTACTTC; CDR3aa: CASSLPLDQETQYF
j_gene: TRBJ2-5; v_gene: TRBV30; abundance: -; d_gene: -; CDR3nt: TGTGCCTGGAGTGAAATGGGTCAATGGACCCAGTACTTC; CDR3aa: CAWSEMGQWTQYF
j_gene: TRBJ2-3; v_gene: TRBV18; abundance: -; d_gene: TRBD2; CDR3nt: TGTGCCAGCTCACTAGCGGGAGTTATGGATACGCAGTATTTT; CDR3aa: CASSLAGVMDTQYF
j_gene: TRBJ2-3; v_gene: TRBV9; abundance: -; d_gene: -; CDR3nt: TGTGCCAGCAGCGTAGCGGTGGGAGGAGGAACAGATACGCAGTATTTT; CDR3aa: CASSVAVGGGTDTQYF
j_gene: TRBJ1-6; v_gene: TRBV27; abundance: -; d_gene: -; CDR3nt: TGTGCCAGCAGACCCGGGACGGACTTTAATTCACCCCTCCACTTT; CDR3aa: CASRPGTDFNSPLHF
j_gene: TRBJ1-1; v_gene: TRBV2; abundance: -; d_gene: TRBD1; CDR3nt: TGTGCCAGCAGTGGCTGGGACAGGGGGCTGGTGAACACTGAAGCTTTCTTT; CDR3aa: CASSGWDRGLVNTEAFF
j_gene: TRBJ2-3; v_gene: TRBV7-2; abundance: -; d_gene: TRBD1; CDR3nt: TGTGCCAGCAGCGCTGACAGGGGGCGCGGAGATACGCAGTATTTT; CDR3aa: CASSADRGRGDTQYF
j_gene: TRBJ2-3; v_gene: TRBV4-1; abundance: -; d_gene: -; CDR3nt: TGCGCCAGCAGCCAAGACAAAGGAGCTAGCACAGATACGCAGTATTTT; CDR3aa: CASSQDKGASTDTQYF
j_gene: TRBJ1-2; v_gene: TRBV30; abundance: -; d_gene: -; CDR3nt: TGTGCCTGGACCAATGGAGGGGATGGCTACACCTTC; CDR3aa: CAWTNGGDGYTF
j_gene: TRBJ2-1; v_gene: TRBV28; abundance: -; d_gene: -; CDR3nt: TGTGCCAGCAGTTTATTCAATGAGCAGTTCTTC; CDR3aa: CASSLFNEQFF
j_gene: TRBJ2-7; v_gene: TRBV7-2; abundance: -; d_gene: TRBD2; CDR3nt: TGTGCCAGCAGCTTAGCGGGGGGGACCGAGCAGTACTTC; CDR3aa: CASSLAGGTEQYF
j_gene: TRBJ1-4; v_gene: TRBV6-5; abundance: -; d_gene: -; CDR3nt: TGTGCCAGCGGTGCAACTAATGAAAAACTGTTTTTT; CDR3aa: CASGATNEKLFF
j_gene: TRBJ2-3; v_gene: TRBV6-5; abundance: -; d_gene: -; CDR3nt: TGTGCCAGCACCTCAGGGTCAGATACGCAGTATTTT; CDR3aa: CASTSGSDTQYF
j_gene: TRBJ2-3; v_gene: TRBV7-9; abundance: -; d_gene: -; CDR3nt: TGTGCCAGCAGCTCCAGCACAGATACGCAGTATTTT; CDR3aa: CASSSSTDTQYF
j_gene: TRBJ2-3; v_gene: TRBV9; abundance: -; d_gene: -; CDR3nt: TGTGCCAGCAGCGTTGGGTGGGGGGACACAGATACGCAGTATTTT; CDR3aa: CASSVGWGDTDTQYF
j_gene: TRBJ2-5; v_gene: TRBV6-5; abundance: -; d_gene: TRBD2; CDR3nt: TGTGCCAGCAGTTACTTGGGCGGGAGACCGAAGGAGACCCAGTACTTC; CDR3aa: CASSYLGGRPKETQYF
j_gene: TRBJ1-2; v_gene: TRBV5-4; abundance: -; d_gene: -; CDR3nt: TGTGCCAGCAGCTTGGCCGGGCAGAACTATGGCTACACCTTC; CDR3aa: CASSLAGQNYGYTF
j_gene: TRBJ2-3; v_gene: TRBV5-4; abundance: -; d_gene: -; CDR3nt: TGTGCCAGCAGCTTGGGTCCCACAGATACGCAGTATTTT; CDR3aa: CASSLGPTDTQYF
j_gene: TRBJ1-1; v_gene: TRBV6-1; abundance: -; d_gene: -; CDR3nt: TGTGCCAGCAGTGATAGAACAGGGCGTAGAATGAACACTGAAGCTTTCTTT; CDR3aa: CASSDRTGRRMNTEAFF
j_gene: TRBJ2-3; v_gene: TRBV5-1; abundance: -; d_gene: TRBD1; CDR3nt: TGCGCCAGCAGCCGACAACAGGGGAGCACAGATACGCAGTATTTT; CDR3aa: CASSRQQGSTDTQYF
j_gene: TRBJ1-5; v_gene: TRBV25-1; abundance: -; d_gene: -; CDR3nt: TGTGCCAGCAGTGAGCCCTATAGCAATCAGCCCCAGCATTTT; CDR3aa: CASSEPYSNQPQHF
j_gene: TRBJ2-7; v_gene: TRBV27; abundance: -; d_gene: -; CDR3nt: TGTGCCAGCAGTTTGAGGAGTTACGAGCAGTACTTC; CDR3aa: CASSLRSYEQYF
j_gene: TRBJ1-5; v_gene: TRBV19; abundance: -; d_gene: -; CDR3nt: TGTGCCAGTAGTATACGGCAAGATCAGCCCCAGCATTTT; CDR3aa: CASSIRQDQPQHF
j_gene: TRBJ2-1; v_gene: TRBV7-6; abundance: -; d_gene: TRBD1; CDR3nt: TGTGCCAGCAGCTTAGTCGACAGGGTCGATGAGCAGTTCTTC; CDR3aa: CASSLVDRVDEQFF
j_gene: TRBJ1-2; v_gene: TRBV9; abundance: once; d_gene: -; CDR3nt: TGTGCCAGCAGCGAGACAGGCGGAAACTATGGCTACACCTTC; CDR3aa: CASSETGGNYGYTF
j_gene: TRBJ2-2; v_gene: TRBV5-1; abundance: -; d_gene: TRBD2; CDR3nt: TGCGCCAGCAGCTTGGCCAATAGCGGGAGTGCCGGGGAGCTGTTTTTT; CDR3aa: CASSLANSGSAGELFF
j_gene: TRBJ2-7; v_gene: TRBV28; abundance: -; d_gene: -; CDR3nt: TGTGCCAGCAGCATAAGTAGTACCTACGAGCAGTACTTC; CDR3aa: CASSISSTYEQYF
j_gene: TRBJ1-5; v_gene: TRBV28; abundance: -; d_gene: -; CDR3nt: TGTGCCAGCAGTTTTCGTCAGAATAGCAATCAGCCCCAGCATTTT; CDR3aa: CASSFRQNSNQPQHF
j_gene: TRBJ1-6; v_gene: TRBV5-1; abundance: -; d_gene: -; CDR3nt: TGCGCCTCATGGTACGATAATTCACCCCTCCACTTT; CDR3aa: CASWYDNSPLHF
j_gene: TRBJ1-2; v_gene: TRBV7-2; abundance: -; d_gene: TRBD1; CDR3nt: TGTGCCAGCAGCCCCGCAGGGGGTGGCTACACCTTC; CDR3aa: CASSPAGGGYTF
j_gene: TRBJ1-1; v_gene: TRBV5-1; abundance: -; d_gene: -; CDR3nt: TGCGCCAGCAGCTTGGGTCCCGCGGGGGGCACTGAAGCTTTCTTT; CDR3aa: CASSLGPAGGTEAFF
j_gene: TRBJ2-1; v_gene: TRBV10-1; abundance: -; d_gene: -; CDR3nt: TGCGCCAGCAGTGTCACTCGAGGTGAGCAGTTCTTC; CDR3aa: CASSVTRGEQFF
j_gene: TRBJ2-7; v_gene: TRBV9; abundance: -; d_gene: -; CDR3nt: TGTGCCAGCAGCGTAGAGGGGTGGGGCGCCGAGCAGTACTTC; CDR3aa: CASSVEGWGAEQYF
j_gene: TRBJ1-5; v_gene: TRBV7-9; abundance: -; d_gene: -; CDR3nt: TGTGCCAGCAGCCAAACGGGACTTCAGCCCCAGCATTTT; CDR3aa: CASSQTGLQPQHF